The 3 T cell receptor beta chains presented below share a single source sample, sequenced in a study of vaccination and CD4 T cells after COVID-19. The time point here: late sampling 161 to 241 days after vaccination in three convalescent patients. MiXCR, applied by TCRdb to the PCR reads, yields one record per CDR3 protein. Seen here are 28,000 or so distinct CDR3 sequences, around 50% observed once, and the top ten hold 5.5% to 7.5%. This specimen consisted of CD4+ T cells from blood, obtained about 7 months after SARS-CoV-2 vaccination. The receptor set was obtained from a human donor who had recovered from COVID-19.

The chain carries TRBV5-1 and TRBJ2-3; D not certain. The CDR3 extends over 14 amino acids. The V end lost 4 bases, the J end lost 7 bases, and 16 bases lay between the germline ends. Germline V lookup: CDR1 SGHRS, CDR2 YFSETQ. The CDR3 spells CASSPPSYTNTQYF. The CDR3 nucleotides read TGCGCCAGCAGCCCCCCATCGTACACGAATACGCAGTATTTT.

This CDR3 reads CASSLVRGYGYTF. CDR3 DNA: TGTGCCAGCAGTTTAGTAAGAGGCTATGGCTACACCTTC. The V gene is TRBV27, the J gene TRBJ1-2; D call uncertain. V was shortened by 2 bases and J by 4 bases, with 8 bases between the two germline ends. CDR3 size: 13 residues. The germline gives CDR1 MNHEY, CDR2 SMNVEV (reference sequence).

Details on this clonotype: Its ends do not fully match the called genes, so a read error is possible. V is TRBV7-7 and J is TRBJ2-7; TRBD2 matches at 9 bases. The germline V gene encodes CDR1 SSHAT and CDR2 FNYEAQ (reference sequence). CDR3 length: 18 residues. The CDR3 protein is CASSLGPPSGTSRAEQYF. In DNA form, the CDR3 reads TGTGCTAGCAGCTTAGGCCCCCCCTCCGGGACTAGCAGGGCCGAGCAGTACTTC.